These 29 T cell receptor beta chains share one sample of origin, sequenced in a study of CD8+CD57+ T cells in acquired aplastic anemia. Genomic DNA provided the template from which TCR beta VDJ and CDR3 profiles were obtained. TCRdb re-called the reads with MiXCR, one entry per CDR3 protein. This table has about 270,000 distinct CDR3 sequences, 82% appearing once. Patients included in sequencing had previously demonstrated CD8+CD57+ cell expansion by flow cytometry. Sequenced: sorted CD4+, CD8+, or CD8+CD57+ T cells (not recorded which) from PBMCs. The receptor set was obtained from a human donor with aplastic anemia.

This chain uses TRBV5-4 with TRBJ2-1; 10 bases match TRBD2. CDR1 and CDR2 from the germline V gene are SGHNT and YYREEE (reference sequence). The ends lost 2 bases at V and 8 bases at J; junction bases unmatched: 10. This CDR3 contains 16 residues. The CDR3 region is CASSFTSAAGGDEQFF. The CDR3 DNA is TGTGCCAGCAGCTTTACTAGCGCAGCGGGAGGGGATGAGCAGTTCTTC.

In this sample, this clonotype turned up once. As the CDR3 is not closed by the conserved phenylalanine or tryptophan, this likely results from a read error. The DNA is omitted, as the CDR3 cannot be located on it reliably, and the CDR3 follows TCRdb's listing. The chain recombines TRBV7-3 with TRBJ2-3; TRBD1 is the table's D call and was not checked against the DNA. With termini counted, the CDR3 has 13 amino acids. The germline V gene has CDR1 SGHTA and CDR2 FQGTGA. The CDR3 region is CASSEQGTETKGV.

The rearrangement links TRBV7-9 to TRBJ1-1, with D hard to call. The CDR3 has 10 amino acids. V lost 6 bases, J lost 10 bases, and 9 bases lay in between. Germline CDR1 SEHNR, CDR2 FQNEAQ (reference sequence). The CDR3 nucleotides are TGTGCCAGCAGTTCCCAGTTAGCTTTCTTT. Translating gives CASSSQLAFF.

This chain connects TRBV11-3 to TRBJ1-3, with D perhaps TRBD1 (6 bases). This CDR3 has 16 residues. The ends were cut back, 0 bases at V and 0 bases at J, with 9 bases in the middle. Germline V gene sequence: CDR1 SGHNT, CDR2 YENEEA. CDR3 sequence: CASSLDLTGSGNTIYF. The CDR3 DNA reads TGTGCCAGCAGCTTAGATCTGACAGGCTCTGGAAACACCATATATTTT.

This clonotype was counted a single time. The J gene is TRBJ2-3, the V gene TRBV6-1; 7 bases are shared with TRBD1. The germline V gene has CDR1 MNHNS and CDR2 SASEGT. CDR3 length: 16 amino acids. V dropped 7 bases and J dropped 2; count of bases not matched to a gene: 12. CDR3 region: CASKLVVGGLTDTQYF. The CDR3 bases are TGTGCCAGCAAGTTAGTGGTAGGGGGCCTCACAGATACGCAGTATTTT.

A remark on this clonotype: Sequence at one end of the junction differs from germline and may be a read error. The rearrangement joins TRBV7-9 to TRBJ1-1; TRBD1 aligns across 7 bases. The CDR3 is made up of 15 amino acids. CDR1 and CDR2 (germline): SEHNR, FQNEAQ (reference sequence). The CDR3 sequence is CATSFQRSGGGDEFF. The CDR3, as DNA: TGTGCCACCAGCTTTCAAAGAAGCGGAGGGGGCGATGAGTTCTTT.

This clonotype appeared once. The chain has TRBV5-8 and TRBJ2-1; D call uncertain. The germline V and J ends were trimmed by 2 bases and 0 bases, with 6 bases remaining between them. Germline V gene sequence: CDR1 SGHTS, CDR2 YDEGEE. The CDR3 is 14 amino acids. The CDR3 sequence is CASSFSLSYNEQFF. CDR3 in DNA: TGTGCCAGCAGCTTTAGCCTCTCCTACAATGAGCAGTTCTTC.

A word on this clonotype: Its ends do not fully match the called genes, so a read error is possible. This chain joins TRBV9 and TRBJ2-3; D might be TRBD2 (6 bases). The CDR3 has 14 amino acids. Germline V gives CDR1 SGDLS, CDR2 YYNGEE. This CDR3 reads CASSAGTAGIDTHF. The CDR3 nucleotides are TGTGCCAGCAGCGCCGGGACTGCCGGAATAGATACGCATTTT.

The rearrangement joins TRBV7-9 to TRBJ2-2; 10 nucleotides match TRBD1. The J call could be wrong; TRBJ2-1 is a better fit for the DNA end. Germline assignment: CDR1 SEHNR and CDR2 FQNEAQ (reference sequence). CDR3 length equals 12 residues. This CDR3 is CAGQGGREAQFF. CDR3 DNA sequence: TGTGCCGGACAGGGGGGTAGGGAGGCCCAGTTCTTC.

The chain uses TRBV9 and TRBJ2-2; tentative D call: TRBD2 (6 bases). V gave up 2 bases and J gave up 1 base, with 12 bases separating them. The CDR3 loop spans 16 amino acids. In germline, CDR1 is SGDLS, CDR2 YYNGEE. CDR3 loop: CASSVLWRGNTGELFF. CDR3 DNA sequence: TGTGCCAGCAGCGTCCTTTGGAGGGGGAACACCGGGGAGCTGTTTTTT.

CDR3 sequence reads: CASSQATSGRLSEQFF. CDR3 sequence (DNA): TGTGCCAGCAGCCAAGCGACTAGCGGGAGGTTGAGTGAGCAGTTCTTC. This chain joins TRBV14 and TRBJ2-1, with 13 bases fitting TRBD2. Germline V gives CDR1 SGHDN, CDR2 FVKESK. With V trimmed by 1 base and J by 9 bases, 6 bases remained unmatched. The CDR3 is 16 residues long.

This clonotype was counted a few times. The chain carries TRBV10-3 and TRBJ1-5; D uncertain. Germline V gene data show CDR1 as ENHRY and CDR2 as SYGVKD. The CDR3 totals 12 residues. Trimming stripped 5 bases from V and 5 bases from J, with 7 bases between. This chain's CDR3 is CAISSDDQPQHF. The CDR3 DNA is TGTGCCATCAGTTCAGACGATCAGCCCCAGCATTTT.

The V gene is TRBV20-1, the J gene TRBJ2-5; a weak D match, TRBD2 (5 bases). The CDR3 has 11 residues. Germline V gene sequence: CDR1 DFQATT, CDR2 SNEGSKA (reference sequence). V was clipped by 6 bases and J by 5 bases, with 10 bases between them. The CDR3 region is CSALKRETQYF. In nucleotides, the CDR3 is TGCAGTGCCCTGAAGCGGGAGACCCAGTACTTC.

The chain couples TRBV5-5 to TRBJ2-3; 9 nucleotides line up with TRBD2. With V trimmed by 0 bases and J by 0 bases, 8 bases remained unmatched. The CDR3 sequence is 18 residues long. CDR1 and CDR2 (germline): SGHKS, YYEKEE (reference sequence). Here the CDR3 DNA reads TGTGCCAGCAGCTTGGTCAGGGGCGGGAGGGAAAGCACAGATACGCAGTATTTT. The encoded protein is CASSLVRGGRESTDTQYF.

This rearrangement joins TRBV11-3 to TRBJ2-2; D is perhaps TRBD1 or TRBD2 (6 bases each). Germline lookup yields CDR1 SGHNT and CDR2 YENEEA. V was cut by 5 bases and J by 3 bases, with 13 bases left in between. CDR3 length: 15 residues. The CDR3 spells CASSGEGGYTGELFF. CDR3 DNA: TGTGCCAGCAGCGGGGAAGGGGGGTACACCGGGGAGCTGTTTTTT.

This chain connects TRBV2 to TRBJ2-3; D might be TRBD1 or TRBD2, each matching 5 bases. Germline values: CDR1 SNHLY, CDR2 FYNNEI. The CDR3 covers 14 residues. V was shortened by 3 bases and J by 6 bases, with 13 bases between the two germline ends. The CDR3 region has the DNA TGTGCCAGCAGTGAGCCGGGGCGTCATGATACGCAGTATTTT. It translates to CASSEPGRHDTQYF.

A word on this clonotype: One junction end does not reproduce the germline sequence, and a read error may be involved. The V gene is TRBV2, the J gene TRBJ2-6; possibly TRBD2 for D (6 bases). Germline CDR1 and CDR2: SNHLY and FYNNEI. The CDR3 is 17 residues long. CDR3 bases: TGTGCCAGCAGTGATGGGGGGATCCACTCTCAGGCCATCGGGCCAGCTTTC. Protein: CASSDGGIHSQAIGPAF.

CDR3 region: CASSLGAGGFDENVLTF. The CDR3 nucleotides are TGTGCCAGCAGCTTAGGCGCGGGGGGATTCGACGAGAACGTCCTGACTTTC. V is TRBV7-6 and J is TRBJ2-6, with 8 bases lining up with TRBD2. Trimming cost V 1 base and J 10 bases; bases outside gene matches: 12. This CDR3 has 17 amino acids. Germline loops: CDR1 SGHVS, CDR2 FNYEAQ.

The chain has TRBV5-6 and TRBJ2-7; TRBD2 is a possible D gene (6 bases). The CDR3 contains 14 residues. Germline V gene sequence: CDR1 SGHDT, CDR2 YYEEEE. Between the trimmed V and J ends, which lost 0 bases and 2 bases, there was a span of 9 bases. CDR3 nucleotide sequence: TGTGCCAGCAGCTTGGGGGGGGAGGCCTACGAGCAGTACTTC. Amino acids: CASSLGGEAYEQYF.

This clonotype was seen a handful of times. This is likely a read error, given that the CDR3 carries no conserved phenylalanine or tryptophan at its end. Because the CDR3's place on the DNA is in doubt, the DNA is left out and the CDR3 is given as listed by TCRdb. The gene calls are TRBV7-2 and TRBJ2-3; TRBD2 reflects the table's D call only, with no check against the DNA. Germline loops: CDR1 SGHTA, CDR2 FQGNSA. With termini counted, the CDR3 has 13 amino acids. The CDR3 here is CASSSRPREALSH.

Comments on this clonotype: Here the CDR3 omits its conserved ending phenylalanine or tryptophan, so a read error is the likely source. No DNA is shown, since the ends of the CDR3 on it are uncertain; the CDR3 is the one TCRdb lists. The chain couples TRBV10-2 to TRBJ1-2; the D call of TRBD1 is as the table states it, not checked on the DNA. Both ends counted, the CDR3 spans 11 residues. The V gene's germline CDR1 is WSHSY and CDR2 SAAADI. CDR3 protein: CASNAGTGVSY.

This clonotype was counted between two and nine times. Given the absence of the conserved phenylalanine or tryptophan at the CDR3 end, a read error is likely. It is unclear where the CDR3 begins or ends on the DNA, so no DNA is shown, and the CDR3 is as TCRdb lists it. V and J are TRBV7-9 and TRBJ2-3; no check of the table's D call, TRBD1, against the DNA was made. Germline V CDR1 and CDR2: SEHNR, FQNEAQ (reference sequence). The CDR3 totals 13 residues, both ends included. CDR3 protein: CASSLVPGELQFG.

This clonotype was counted at least ten times. The V and J genes are TRBV11-3 and TRBJ2-7, with a tentative D call TRBD1 (6 bases). Germline CDR1 reads SGHNT; CDR2 reads YENEEA. CDR3 length: 13 amino acids. With 0 bases removed from V and 6 bases from J, the gap between germline ends came to 9 bases. This chain's CDR3 is CASSLDLTGEQYF. Written as DNA, the CDR3 is TGTGCCAGCAGCTTAGATCTGACAGGCGAGCAGTACTTC.

This CDR3 reads CASSIAIAANNEQFF. CDR3 bases: TGTGCCAGTAGTATAGCTATCGCAGCCAACAATGAGCAGTTCTTC. The chain joins TRBV19 to TRBJ1-1; unclear D gene. The J call may be mistaken, given a closer DNA end match to TRBJ2-1. The CDR3 totals 15 residues. The germline CDR1 and CDR2 sequences are LNHDA and SQIVND (reference sequence).

This clonotype was found once. The conserved final phenylalanine or tryptophan is absent from the CDR3, which likely points to a read error. No DNA is shown, since the ends of the CDR3 on it are uncertain; the CDR3 is the one TCRdb lists. The CDR3 sequence: CASSEAGSPDPQY. The V gene is TRBV7-8, the J gene TRBJ2-3; the table names TRBD2, a call not compared with the DNA. The CDR3 is 13 residues long, counting both termini. Germline CDR1 SGHVS, CDR2 FQNEAQ.

A note on this clonotype: Sequence at one end of the junction differs from germline and may be a read error. This chain joins TRBV24-1 and TRBJ2-1, with 9 bases that match TRBD2. CDR1 is KGHDR, CDR2 SFDVKD, per germline. The CDR3 consists of 16 residues. The CDR3 spells CASSDKRSGGSDEQFF. The CDR3 DNA reads TGTGCCAGCAGTGACAAAAGAAGCGGGGGGAGCGATGAGCAGTTCTTC.

Note on this clonotype: It is unclear where the CDR3 begins or ends on the DNA, so no DNA is shown, and the CDR3 is as TCRdb lists it. The rearrangement joins TRBV7-7 to TRBJ2-1; TRBD1, as called in the table, went unchecked against the DNA. The CDR3 sequence runs 16 residues, both termini included. Per the germline V gene, CDR1 is SSHAT and CDR2 is FNYEAQ (reference sequence). CDR3 amino acids: CASSSHGGAVFWRQFF.

This clonotype was recorded once. The rearrangement links TRBV9 to TRBJ2-2; possible D gene TRBD1, 6 bases. Gene TRBJ2-1 matches the end of the DNA better, so the J call may be wrong. CDR1 is SGDLS, CDR2 YYNGEE, per germline. The CDR3 runs to 12 residues. CDR3 DNA: TGTGCCAGCAGAGTAACTGGGGACATTCAGTTCTTC. It translates to CASRVTGDIQFF.

A remark on this clonotype: At one boundary the junction diverges from the germline segment, which might be a read error. The chain joins TRBV15 to TRBJ2-1; TRBD2 matches 9 bases. The CDR3 covers 16 residues. From germline, CDR1 is LNHNV and CDR2 YYDKDF (reference sequence). In DNA, the CDR3 is TGTGCCAGCAGCAGTGAAAGAAGCGGGGGGAGAGATGAGCAGTTCTTC. It yields the protein CASSSERSGGRDEQFF.